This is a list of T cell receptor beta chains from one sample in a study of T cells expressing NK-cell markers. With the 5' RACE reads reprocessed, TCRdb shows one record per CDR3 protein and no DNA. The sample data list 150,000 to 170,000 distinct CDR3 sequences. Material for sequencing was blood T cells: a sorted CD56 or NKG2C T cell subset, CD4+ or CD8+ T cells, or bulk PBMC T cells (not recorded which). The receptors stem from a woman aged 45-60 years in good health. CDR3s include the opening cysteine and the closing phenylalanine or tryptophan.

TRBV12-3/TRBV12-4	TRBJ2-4	CASSLADVGWNIQYF
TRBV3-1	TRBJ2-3	CASSLIVGTGGTDTQYF
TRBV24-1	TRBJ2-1	CATSDTGEAGYNEQFF
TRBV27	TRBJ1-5	CASSFRQGRQPQHF
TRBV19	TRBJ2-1	CASSGSLASYNEQFF
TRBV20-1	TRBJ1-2	CSARDLGFNYGYTF
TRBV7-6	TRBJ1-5	CASSFQPGGNQPQHF
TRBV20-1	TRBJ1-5	CSARDKASNQPQHF
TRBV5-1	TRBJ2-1	CASSLSVDEQFF
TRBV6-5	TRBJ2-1	CASRKSLATYNEQFF
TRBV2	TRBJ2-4	CASSETETGGAKNIQYF
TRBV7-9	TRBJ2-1	CASSPPLSSYNEQFF
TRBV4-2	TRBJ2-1	CASSQLGTSGMDNEQFF
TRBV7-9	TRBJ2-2	CASSETGTGTAGELFF
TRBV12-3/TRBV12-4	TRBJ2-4	CASTPNRPEGTKNIQYF
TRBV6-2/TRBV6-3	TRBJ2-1	CATTMGGGSSNEQFF
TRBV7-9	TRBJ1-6	CASSLGQAHSPLHF
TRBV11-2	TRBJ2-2	CASSLAQTLGIGELFF
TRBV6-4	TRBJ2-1	CASSDPASGYNEQFF
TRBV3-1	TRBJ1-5	CASSQAKRTGNNQPQHF
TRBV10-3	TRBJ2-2	CAISVNGELFF
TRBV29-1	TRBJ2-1	CSVEQLGGIHEQFF
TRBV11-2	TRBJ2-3	CASSLEREIQYF